The 20 T cell receptor beta chains listed next were all sequenced from one sample in a study of beta chain features in type 1 diabetes. All of the isolated RNA was reverse transcribed, so expressed TCRB transcripts were sequenced. Profiling relied on immunoSEQ multiplex PCR, and the TCRdb table lists in-frame clones only, not all of them. The sample carries 300,000 or so clones, 7.5% to 9% recorded once. Sequencing was performed on central memory CD4+ T cells from blood. The origin of the receptors is a woman younger than 35 in good health.

This clone has just a few counts. The V call is TRBV28, the J call TRBJ1-1, with D uncertain. From germline, CDR1 is MDHEN and CDR2 SYDVKM. The CDR3 is 13 amino acids. The V and J ends lost 6 bases and 1 base respectively, with 9 bases between them. The CDR3 nucleotides read TGTGCCAGCAGGGAACAAACGAACACTGAAGCTTTCTTT. Translating it yields CASREQTNTEAFF.

This clone has just a few counts. The chain links TRBV7-2 to TRBJ1-1; 7 positions agree with TRBD1. The CDR3 contains 14 residues. In germline, CDR1 is SGHTA, CDR2 FQGNSA. Trimming at V came to 4 bases and at J to 2 bases, leaving 4 bases not matched to a gene. CDR3 sequence (DNA): TGTGCCAGCAGCTCGACAGGGTTTAACACTGAAGCTTTCTTT. It translates to CASSSTGFNTEAFF.

The gene calls are TRBV9 and TRBJ2-1; 13 bases are shared with TRBD2. There are 18 residues in the CDR3. V lost 2 bases and J lost 9; bases outside the gene matches: 14. Germline V gives CDR1 SGDLS, CDR2 YYNGEE. Here the CDR3 DNA reads TGTGCCAGCAGCGTGGGACTAGCGGGAACGGGCGGGTTGGGTGAGCAGTTCTTC. Translation: CASSVGLAGTGGLGEQFF. The variable domain in full, with the rest retrieved from reference TRBV9 and TRBJ2-1, is DSGVTQTPKHLITATGQRVTLRCSPRSGDLSVYWYQQSLDQGLQFLIQYYNGEERAKGNILERFSAQQFPDLHSELNLSSLELGDSALYFCASSVGLAGTGGLGEQFFGPGTRLTVL.

There are a few counts of this clone. V and J are TRBV5-1 and TRBJ2-3; D may correspond to TRBD1 or TRBD2 (6 bases each). Germline V gene sequence: CDR1 SGHRS, CDR2 YFSETQ. The V gene lost 5 bases and the J gene lost 0 bases, with 10 bases spanning the gap. The CDR3 has 14 amino acids. CDR3 sequence: CASRPGGSTDTQYF. CDR3 nucleotide sequence: TGCGCCAGCAGACCCGGGGGCAGCACAGATACGCAGTATTTT.

The V gene is TRBV27, the J gene TRBJ1-5; tentatively, D is TRBD1 (5 bases). V lost 4 bases, J lost 4 bases, and 8 bases lay in between. The germline CDR1 and CDR2 sequences are MNHEY and SMNVEV (reference sequence). CDR3 size: 13 residues. The DNA for the CDR3 is TGTGCCAGCAGTTCGGGACCGAATCAGCCCCAGCATTTT. Translating gives CASSSGPNQPQHF.

The chain employs TRBV23-1 and TRBJ2-1; 13 positions match TRBD2. TRBV23-1 is noted as an ORF with a role that remains uncertain. This CDR3 contains 16 residues. J gave up 4 bases and V 6 bases, and 6 bases lay outside the gene matches. DNA of the CDR3: TGCGCCAGCAGCCAAGGGGGACTAGCGGGGTACAATGAGCAGTTCTTC. Its translation: CASSQGGLAGYNEQFF.

A few counts support this clone. The chain is built from TRBV11-2 and TRBJ2-1; possibly TRBD2 for D (5 bases). Trimming stripped 7 bases from V and 15 bases from J, with 16 bases between. Germline V CDR1 and CDR2: SGHAT, FQNNGV. This CDR3 region has 11 residues. For the CDR3, the DNA is TGTGCCAGCAATTTCCAGGACTTTCTGTTCTTC. It encodes CASNFQDFLFF.

The chain uses TRBV15 and TRBJ2-1, with D possibly matching TRBD2 (5 bases). This CDR3 comprises 14 residues. In germline, CDR1 is LNHNV, CDR2 YYDKDF (reference sequence). V shed 3 bases and J shed 3 bases, with 9 bases lying between them. CDR3 nucleotide sequence: TGTGCCACCAGCAGGGGAGAGAGCTACAATGAGCAGTTCTTC. Translating it yields CATSRGESYNEQFF.

The rearrangement links TRBV5-1 to TRBJ2-7; D is ambiguous. Trimming pared 0 bases from V and 3 bases from J, leaving 10 bases between. The CDR3 runs 14 residues. Germline V gene lookup returns CDR1 SGHRS and CDR2 YFSETQ. CDR3 in amino acids: CASSLGPGSYEQYF. CDR3 coding DNA: TGCGCCAGCAGCTTGGGGCCGGGTAGCTACGAGCAGTACTTC.

The chain is built from TRBV18 and TRBJ2-3; the D gene is possibly TRBD1 (5 bases). Germline V gives CDR1 KGHSH, CDR2 LQKENI. The V and J ends lost 3 bases and 8 bases respectively, with 9 bases between them. This CDR3 has 12 amino acids. This chain's CDR3 is CASSPAQGTQYF. The CDR3 DNA reads TGTGCCAGCTCACCGGCTCAGGGTACGCAGTATTTT.

The genes are TRBV18 and TRBJ1-2, with TRBD1 as a possible D gene (6 bases). Looked up from germline, CDR1 is KGHSH and CDR2 is LQKENI. This CDR3 has 17 residues. Trimming removed 3 bases from V and 13 bases from J, with 30 bases in between. CDR3 protein: CASSPTTGMTTMNGFTF. In DNA form, the CDR3 reads TGTGCCAGCTCACCCACAACAGGGATGACAACTATGAACGGATTCACCTTC.

This clone was observed a handful of times. This chain joins TRBV19 and TRBJ2-7; 11 bases map to TRBD2. CDR3 size: 15 residues. Germline V gene data show CDR1 as LNHDA and CDR2 as SQIVND (reference sequence). V was clipped by 5 bases and J by 3 bases; unmatched bases: 6. The CDR3: CASSLTSGSFYEQYF. Here the CDR3 DNA reads TGTGCCAGTAGTCTAACTAGCGGGAGTTTCTACGAGCAGTACTTC.

This rearrangement joins TRBV5-1 to TRBJ2-5; D remains ambiguous. This CDR3 is built from 14 residues. Germline V CDR1 and CDR2: SGHRS, YFSETQ. Trimming left V 0 bases short and J 1 base short, with 7 bases between. CDR3: CASSLELFQETQYF. CDR3 DNA sequence: TGCGCCAGCAGCTTGGAGCTGTTCCAAGAGACCCAGTACTTC.

The chain couples TRBV5-1 to TRBJ2-5; 10 bases are shared with TRBD1. The CDR3 loop spans 14 amino acids. Germline V gives CDR1 SGHRS, CDR2 YFSETQ. The V gene end was trimmed by 4 bases and the J gene end by 3 bases; junction bases not matched to a gene: 3. Here the CDR3 reads CASSKGTGEETQYF. The CDR3 nucleotides are TGCGCCAGCAGCAAGGGGACAGGGGAAGAGACCCAGTACTTC.

The gene calls are TRBV6-5 and TRBJ2-1; D remains ambiguous. V lost 0 bases and J 4 bases, leaving 10 bases between the germline ends. The CDR3 is made up of 15 amino acids. Germline CDR1 and CDR2: MNHEY and SVGAGI. This CDR3 is CASSYSIPGYNEQFF. The CDR3 nucleotides are TGTGCCAGCAGTTACTCGATCCCCGGGTACAATGAGCAGTTCTTC.

The chain combines TRBV4-3 with TRBJ1-4; D is unresolved. CDR3 length: 12 residues. Trimming pared 0 bases from V and 12 bases from J, leaving 8 bases between. Per the germline V gene, CDR1 is LGHNA and CDR2 is YSLEER. The CDR3 protein is CASSQEGGELFF. CDR3 DNA: TGCGCCAGCAGCCAAGAAGGCGGAGAACTGTTTTTT.

The V and J genes are TRBV7-2 and TRBJ1-5; 7 bases are a match to TRBD1. This CDR3 has 13 residues. Germline V gene lookup returns CDR1 SGHTA and CDR2 FQGNSA. V lost 3 bases, J lost 6 bases, and 2 bases stayed unmatched. The CDR3: CASSFRTGQPQHF. The CDR3 DNA sequence: TGTGCCAGCAGCTTTAGGACAGGTCAGCCCCAGCATTTT.

The gene calls are TRBV7-3 and TRBJ2-6; the D is unclear. V was pared by 5 bases and J by 3 bases, with 11 bases between. In germline, CDR1 is SGHTA, CDR2 FQGTGA. This CDR3 has 15 residues. CDR3 loop: CASSPVPGGANVLTF. Written as DNA, the CDR3 is TGTGCCAGCAGCCCCGTCCCAGGTGGGGCCAACGTCCTGACTTTC.

The chain combines TRBV4-1 with TRBJ2-1, with 10 bases matching TRBD2. The CDR3 consists of 20 residues. The germline gives CDR1 MGHRA, CDR2 YSYEKL. The J segment lost 6 bases and the V segment lost 0 bases, leaving 17 bases of the junction unmatched. CDR3 in amino acids: CASSQEVLVAGGRYGNEQFF. The DNA for the CDR3 is TGCGCCAGCAGCCAAGAAGTATTAGTAGCGGGAGGCCGGTACGGCAATGAGCAGTTCTTC.

This clone was detected a few times. This chain connects TRBV10-3 to TRBJ2-3; weak D call: TRBD2 (6 bases). This CDR3 contains 14 residues. CDR1 is ENHRY and CDR2 is SYGVKD in the germline V gene. Trimming took 4 bases from V and 2 from J, leaving 10 bases between them. The CDR3 sequence is CAISVAEITDTQYF. The CDR3 nucleotides read TGTGCCATCAGTGTAGCGGAGATCACAGATACGCAGTATTTT.